These T cell receptor beta chains were read from a single sample in a study of vaccination effects on CD4 cells after COVID-19. Some clones are missing from TCRdb's copy, which holds only in-frame ones; the method was immunoSEQ multiplex PCR. The sample carries more than 50,000 clones, 60% to 85% recorded once. The antigens of these receptors remain unknown. The sample in question was CD4+ T cells from PBMCs cultured without peptide, obtained before COVID-19 vaccination. The receptors originated from a human donor who received a COVID-19 vaccine. Each CDR3 is given with its conserved first and last residue. The order of the fields is CDR3 length, V gene, clone size, J gene, D gene, CDR3 protein, CDR3 DNA. D genes are given only for firm matches. Size is omitted from some rows. Given values are once, few, many or a class for expanded clones.

18	TRBV4-1	NA	TRBJ1-3	NA	CASSQDPRTAQIGNTIYF	TGCGCCAGCAGCCAAGACCCCCGGACAGCCCAGATTGGAAACACCATATATTTT
12	TRBV30	NA	TRBJ1-5	NA	CARISSNQPQHF	TGTGCCCGAATAAGTAGCAATCAGCCCCAGCATTTT
16	TRBV5-1	NA	TRBJ2-5	TRBD1	CASSSVDRANQETQYF	TGCGCCAGCAGCTCGGTGGACAGGGCTAACCAAGAGACCCAGTACTTC
15	TRBV7-8	NA	TRBJ2-3	NA	CASSSRVQSTDTQYF	TGTGCCAGCAGCTCCCGGGTTCAGAGCACAGATACGCAGTATTTT
17	TRBV6-2/TRBV6-3	NA	TRBJ2-2	NA	CASSYPILDGATGELFF	TGTGCCAGCAGTTACCCAATTTTGGACGGAGCCACCGGGGAGCTGTTTTTT
15	TRBV3-1/TRBV3-2	once	TRBJ2-5	TRBD2	CASSQDLTGGVTQYF	TGTGCCAGCAGCCAAGATTTGACGGGGGGGGTGACCCAGTACTTC
15	TRBV6-4	once	TRBJ2-3	TRBD2	CASRMGLAGTDTQYF	TGTGCCAGCAGGATGGGACTAGCCGGCACAGATACGCAGTATTTT
16	TRBV6-6	NA	TRBJ2-5	TRBD2	CASSPPGTSGRETQYF	TGTGCCAGCAGCCCGCCGGGGACTAGCGGGCGGGAGACCCAGTACTTC
15	TRBV5-1	NA	TRBJ2-5	TRBD2	CASSTSGVRQETQYF	TGCGCCAGCAGCACTAGCGGGGTCCGGCAAGAGACCCAGTACTTC
15	TRBV6-6	NA	TRBJ2-1	TRBD1	CASSLRDRGWSEQFF	TGTGCCAGCAGCCTCCGGGACAGGGGGTGGAGTGAGCAGTTCTTC
15	TRBV5-1	once	TRBJ2-2	NA	CASSGALGYTGELFF	TGCGCCAGCAGCGGTGCGCTCGGGTACACCGGGGAGCTGTTTTTT
14	TRBV24-1	NA	TRBJ1-3	NA	CATSDLQDGNTIYF	TGTGCCACCAGTGATTTACAAGACGGAAACACCATATATTTT
15	TRBV3-1/TRBV3-2	few	TRBJ1-1	NA	CASSPVGGVDTEAFF	TGTGCCAGCAGCCCCGTCGGAGGGGTGGACACTGAAGCTTTCTTT
14	TRBV13	NA	TRBJ2-5	NA	CASSPRVPEGTQYF	TGTGCCAGCAGCCCAAGGGTCCCGGAGGGGACCCAGTACTTC
14	TRBV6-1	NA	TRBJ2-5	NA	CASSEVGAGRTQYF	TGTGCCAGCAGTGAAGTGGGGGCAGGGCGGACCCAGTACTTC
16	TRBV9	NA	TRBJ1-1	NA	CASSPPGGIINTEAFF	TGTGCCAGCAGTCCCCCGGGGGGAATCATTAACACTGAAGCTTTCTTT
16	TRBV4-1	NA	TRBJ1-6	TRBD1	CASSLRPGQGLSPLHF	TGCGCCAGCAGTCTCAGACCGGGACAGGGACTTTCACCCCTCCACTTT
16	TRBV15	once	TRBJ1-1	NA	CATSRDTGGRNTEAFF	TGTGCCACCAGCAGAGATACAGGAGGACGGAACACTGAAGCTTTCTTT
12	TRBV29-1	few	TRBJ2-2	NA	CSAGWGTGELFF	TGCAGCGCAGGGTGGGGCACCGGGGAGCTGTTTTTT
13	TRBV12-3/TRBV12-4	NA	TRBJ2-5	TRBD1	CASSARQGETQYF	TGTGCCAGCAGTGCCCGACAGGGGGAGACCCAGTACTTC
16	TRBV24-1	NA	TRBJ2-3	TRBD1	CATSDSGTGKSDTQYF	TGTGCCACCAGTGATTCCGGGACAGGGAAGTCAGATACGCAGTATTTT
11	TRBV29-1	NA	TRBJ2-5	NA	CSVAPQETQYF	TGCAGCGTTGCTCCCCAGGAGACCCAGTACTTC
11	TRBV20-1	NA	TRBJ2-3	TRBD1	CSVQGALTQYF	TGCAGTGTACAGGGGGCACTTACGCAGTATTTT
17	TRBV9	NA	TRBJ2-4	NA	CASSGSTGREAKNIQYF	TGTGCCAGCAGCGGATCGACAGGGAGGGAAGCCAAAAACATTCAGTACTTC
13	TRBV7-2	NA	TRBJ1-5	NA	CASSLGGIQPQHF	TGTGCCAGCAGCTTGGGTGGGATTCAGCCCCAGCATTTT
16	TRBV6-5	NA	TRBJ1-1	TRBD1	CASSSTGVWVNTEAFF	TGTGCCAGCAGTTCCACAGGGGTCTGGGTGAACACTGAAGCTTTCTTT
15	TRBV11-2	few	TRBJ2-2	NA	CASSLDRKGSGELFF	TGTGCCAGCAGCTTAGATCGTAAGGGTAGCGGGGAGCTGTTTTTT
15	TRBV9	NA	TRBJ1-6	TRBD1	CASSVETGGASPLHF	TGTGCCAGCAGCGTAGAAACAGGGGGTGCTTCACCCCTCCACTTT
16	TRBV7-3	once	TRBJ2-5	TRBD1	CASSLTSRGRQETQYF	TGTGCCAGCAGCTTAACCTCCAGGGGGCGGCAAGAGACCCAGTACTTC
13	TRBV12-3/TRBV12-4	NA	TRBJ2-5	NA	CASSFWQTETQYF	TGTGCCAGCAGTTTTTGGCAGACAGAGACCCAGTACTTC
18	TRBV30	few	TRBJ1-5	TRBD1	CAWSSTGQGTHSNQPQHF	TGTGCCTGGAGTTCGACGGGACAGGGGACCCATAGCAATCAGCCCCAGCATTTT
13	TRBV7-2	once	TRBJ1-2	NA	CASSWGVESGYTF	TGTGCCAGCAGCTGGGGGGTCGAGTCTGGCTACACCTTC
14	TRBV28	few	TRBJ1-5	TRBD1	CASSSQGARQPQHF	TGTGCCAGCAGCAGTCAGGGGGCACGGCAGCCCCAGCATTTT
14	TRBV3-1/TRBV3-2	once	TRBJ2-1	TRBD2	CASKLAGHDNEQFF	TGTGCCAGCAAACTAGCGGGGCACGACAATGAGCAGTTCTTC
16	TRBV5-1	NA	TRBJ2-2	TRBD2	CASSLTPSGGTGELFF	TGCGCCAGCAGCTTGACCCCTAGCGGGGGTACCGGGGAGCTGTTTTTT
15	TRBV30	few	TRBJ1-1	NA	CAWSTTPRPNTEAFF	TGTGCCTGGAGTACCACTCCGCGGCCGAACACTGAAGCTTTCTTT
14	TRBV19	few	TRBJ1-2	NA	CASSIRLGGYGYTF	TGTGCCAGTAGTATAAGATTAGGTGGCTATGGCTACACCTTC
15	TRBV30	NA	TRBJ1-2	TRBD1	CAWSLPKTGRYGYTF	TGTGCCTGGAGTTTGCCTAAGACAGGGAGATATGGCTACACCTTC
16	TRBV7-3	NA	TRBJ2-6	TRBD1	CASSATGASGANVLTF	TGTGCCAGCAGCGCAACAGGGGCCTCTGGGGCCAACGTCCTGACTTTC
15	TRBV2	once	TRBJ2-2	TRBD2	CASNLQRGLTGELFF	TGTGCCAGCAACCTCCAGCGGGGTCTCACCGGGGAGCTGTTTTTT
15	TRBV29-1	NA	TRBJ2-1	TRBD1	CSVGDREGSYNEQFF	TGCAGCGTCGGGGACAGGGAAGGATCCTACAATGAGCAGTTCTTC